This entry is about one T cell receptor (beta chain). Its antigen is undetermined. TCRdb's table, derived via immunoSEQ multiplex PCR, lists solely in-frame clones and lacks some. The sample has about 96,000 clones, around 90% seen once; the top ten hold roughly 24%. The data derive from a study of T cell responses to AZD1222 COVID-19 vaccine. Looking at the study overall: Second-dose intervals of approximately 4 or approximately 12 weeks were pooled. Study results and caveats: Nearly half of spike-specific TCRs reportedly go after variant regions that carry no mutations.

Germline V gene data show CDR1 as LNHDA and CDR2 as SQIVND (reference sequence). The CDR3 is 14 amino acids. Trimming took off 2 bases at V and 6 bases at J, with 10 bases between the two ends. The source is an adult in good health. The specimen was peripheral blood, collected on day 0 of AZD1222 vaccination. This sequence joins TRBV19 and TRBJ2-2; D not resolved. The CDR3 is CASSISSPAGELFF. The CDR3 nucleotides are TGTGCCAGTAGTATATCCTCCCCTGCCGGGGAGCTGTTTTTT.